These T cell receptor beta chains were read from a single sample in a study of T cells after yellow fever vaccination. TCRdb ran MiXCR on the 5' RACE reads and lists one entry per CDR3 protein. Of 250,000 to 300,000 distinct CDR3 sequences in the sample, 5.2% were seen once. The sequenced sample was CD4+ T cells sorted from PBMCs, obtained on the day of the yellow fever booster vaccination. These receptors were taken from a man aged 18 to 29 who received the YFV17D yellow fever vaccine. Both conserved end residues are part of each CDR3. D genes are given only for firm matches. Some rows have no size entry. The others give once, few or many, or a class for an expanded clone.

d_call cdr3_length j_call v_call clone_size cdr3_aa cdr3_nt
NA 13 TRBJ2-3 TRBV29-1 NA CSVTGGFTDTQYF TGCAGCGTGACAGGAGGTTTTACAGATACGCAGTATTTT
NA 16 TRBJ2-3 TRBV5-1 few CASSTRSVVRTDTQYF TGCGCCAGCAGCACCCGGAGTGTCGTGCGCACAGATACGCAGTATTTT
TRBD2 15 TRBJ2-5 TRBV2 few CASSGLAGYQETQYF TGTGCCAGCAGTGGTCTAGCGGGGTATCAAGAGACCCAGTACTTC
NA 14 TRBJ1-1 TRBV2 few CASSDQGIYTEAFF TGTGCCAGCAGTGATCAGGGAATATATACTGAAGCTTTCTTT
TRBD2 14 TRBJ2-5 TRBV3-1 few CASSQSSGVQTQYF TGTGCCAGCAGCCAATCTAGCGGTGTACAGACCCAGTACTTC
NA 14 TRBJ1-1 TRBV5-1 few CASSLALGNTEAFF TGCGCCAGCAGTCTGGCTTTGGGGAACACTGAAGCTTTCTTT
TRBD2 15 TRBJ2-3 TRBV7-9 NA CATTTTGGNTDTQYF TGTGCCACGACGACTACGGGAGGGAACACAGATACGCAGTATTTT
NA 14 TRBJ1-2 TRBV6-5 few CASSYFLGDYGYTF TGTGCCAGCAGTTACTTCTTAGGTGACTATGGCTACACCTTC
NA 15 TRBJ2-7 TRBV9 many CASSAKSAFSYEQYF TGTGCCAGCAGCGCTAAGTCGGCTTTCTCCTACGAGCAGTACTTC
NA 11 TRBJ1-1 TRBV6-2/TRBV6-3 few CASNQGTEAFF TGTGCCAGCAACCAGGGGACTGAAGCTTTCTTT
TRBD2 14 TRBJ2-5 TRBV9 few CASSAEGRGETQYF TGTGCCAGCAGCGCCGAGGGGAGGGGAGAGACCCAGTACTTC
NA 13 TRBJ1-4 TRBV18 NA CASSPTEEEKLFF TGTGCCAGCTCACCAACGGAGGAGGAAAAACTGTTTTTT
NA 15 TRBJ1-6 TRBV7-2 few CASSFVGAISSPLHF TGTGCCAGCAGCTTCGTCGGGGCCATAAGTTCACCCCTCCACTTT
NA 15 TRBJ1-4 TRBV7-8 many CASTRGRSGNEKLFF TGTGCCAGCACCCGAGGCCGGTCAGGGAATGAAAAACTGTTTTTT
NA 15 TRBJ2-1 TRBV5-1 NA CASSLGSPWDNEQFF TGCGCCAGCAGCTTGGGGAGCCCCTGGGACAATGAGCAGTTCTTC
NA 16 TRBJ2-2 TRBV4-3 many CASSQEGGLSTGELFF TGCGCCAGCAGCCAGGAAGGGGGTCTGAGTACCGGGGAGCTGTTTTTT
NA 15 TRBJ1-4 TRBV5-6 many CASSFLSRDGEKLFF TGTGCCAGCAGCTTCTTATCCAGGGACGGTGAAAAACTGTTTTTT
NA 14 TRBJ2-3 TRBV7-9 few CASSSRLVTDTQYF TGTGCCAGCAGCTCCCGGCTAGTCACAGATACGCAGTATTTT
NA 15 TRBJ2-7 TRBV4-3 many CASSRVPRGGFEQYF TGCGCCAGCAGCCGAGTGCCTCGCGGAGGGTTCGAGCAGTACTTC
NA 14 TRBJ1-5 TRBV7-2 NA CASSYTGKDQPQHF TGTGCCAGCAGTTATACGGGGAAGGATCAGCCCCAGCATTTT
NA 15 TRBJ2-2 TRBV12-5 many CASGGGLANTGELFF TGTGCTAGTGGTGGGGGACTCGCGAACACCGGGGAGCTGTTTTTT
NA 14 TRBJ2-5 TRBV7-2 many CASGQRQDPLTQYF TGTGCCAGCGGCCAACGACAGGACCCACTGACCCAGTACTTC
NA 14 TRBJ2-1 TRBV6-2/TRBV6-3 NA CASSRPTSYNEQFF TGTGCCAGCAGCCGACCGACCTCCTACAATGAGCAGTTCTTC
NA 12 TRBJ1-1 TRBV24-1 NA CATSDLKGSTFF TGTGCCACCAGTGATTTGAAAGGGTCGACTTTCTTT
NA 15 TRBJ1-5 TRBV20-1 NA CSARRQVIGNQPQHF TGCAGTGCTAGAAGACAGGTTATCGGCAATCAGCCCCAGCATTTT
TRBD1 17 TRBJ2-7 TRBV20-1 many CSARGTGSHQNYYEQYF TGCAGTGCTAGAGGGACAGGGAGCCATCAAAATTACTACGAGCAGTACTTC
NA 15 TRBJ2-1 TRBV24-1 NA CATSVTGRAYNEQFF TGTGCCACCAGTGTTACAGGGCGAGCCTACAATGAGCAGTTCTTC
NA 14 TRBJ2-3 TRBV5-1 NA CASSWRGEADTQYF TGCGCCAGCAGTTGGAGGGGGGAGGCAGATACGCAGTATTTT
NA 16 TRBJ1-3 TRBV4-3 NA CASSQDQGNSGNTIYF TGCGCCAGCAGCCAAGATCAGGGCAACTCTGGAAACACCATATATTTT
NA 13 TRBJ1-2 TRBV29-1 many CSVVDPVGYGYTF TGCAGCGTTGTGGACCCGGTGGGCTATGGCTACACCTTC
NA 17 TRBJ1-3 TRBV7-6 few CASSLGLRGPSGNTIYF TGTGCCAGCAGCCTAGGGTTACGGGGCCCTTCTGGAAACACCATATATTTT
NA 13 TRBJ1-1 TRBV7-9 many CASSLRIVPEAFF TGTGCCAGCAGCTTAAGGATAGTCCCTGAAGCTTTCTTT
NA 15 TRBJ2-6 TRBV7-2 many CASSNRDSGANVLTF TGTGCCAGCAGCAATCGGGACTCTGGGGCCAACGTCCTGACTTTC
TRBD1 15 TRBJ1-2 TRBV7-9 few CASSYRDRAVSGYTF TGTGCCAGCAGCTACCGGGACAGGGCCGTATCTGGCTACACCTTC
TRBD1 13 TRBJ1-5 TRBV29-1 many CSVSDRGEQPQHF TGCAGCGTTTCCGACAGGGGAGAGCAGCCCCAGCATTTT
NA 13 TRBJ2-6 TRBV19 few CASSTPGANVLTF TGTGCCAGTAGTACCCCCGGGGCCAACGTCCTGACTTTC
NA 14 TRBJ1-2 TRBV25-1 few CASSQRGANYGYTF TGTGCCAGCAGTCAAAGGGGCGCTAACTATGGCTACACCTTC